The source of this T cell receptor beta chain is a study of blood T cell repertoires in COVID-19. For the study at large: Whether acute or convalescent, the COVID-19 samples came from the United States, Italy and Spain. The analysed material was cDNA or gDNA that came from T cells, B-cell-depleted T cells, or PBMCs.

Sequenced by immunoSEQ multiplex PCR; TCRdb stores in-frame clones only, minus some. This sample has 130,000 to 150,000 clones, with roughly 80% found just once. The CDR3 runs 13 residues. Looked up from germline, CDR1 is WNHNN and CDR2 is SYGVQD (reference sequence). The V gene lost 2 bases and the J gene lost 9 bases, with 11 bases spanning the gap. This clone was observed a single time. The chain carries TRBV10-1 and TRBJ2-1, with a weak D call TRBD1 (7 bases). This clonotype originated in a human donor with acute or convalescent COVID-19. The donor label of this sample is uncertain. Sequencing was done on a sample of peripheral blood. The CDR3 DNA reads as TGCGCCAGCAGTGAGCCAGGGGGAGGTGAGCAGTTCTTC. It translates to CASSEPGGGEQFF.